Presented here are 28 T cell receptor beta chains from one specimen sequenced in a study of Ad26.COV2.S vaccination and SARS-CoV-2 variants. Described treatment: roughly 18 received Ad26.COV2.S at low or high dose, single or two shots; a few received placebo; per-sample allocation not given. Collection of the samples took place on day 63 after the first injection of vaccine or placebo. The data were produced by immunoSEQ multiplex PCR, yet TCRdb's version contains in-frame clones alone and is incomplete. The table includes a few hundred thousand clones, about 92% detected once. The sequenced sample was peripheral blood, obtained in a trial of Ad26.COV2.S vaccine versus placebo. The source of these receptors is a person aged 18-60 years who received the Ad26.COV2.S COVID-19 vaccine or a placebo.

CDR3 sequence (DNA): TGTGCCAGCAGCTTTGGCCCTAATAGACAGGGATACTCCTACGAGCAGTACTTC. Residues: CASSFGPNRQGYSYEQYF. This chain uses TRBV7-2 with TRBJ2-7; 7 bases map to TRBD1. Trimming at V came to 3 bases and at J to 0 bases, leaving 14 bases not matched to a gene. Germline assignment: CDR1 SGHTA and CDR2 FQGNSA. The CDR3 totals 18 residues. The full variable domain, with the rest looked up from reference TRBV7-2 and TRBJ2-7, is GAGVSQSPSNKVTEKGKDVELRCDPISGHTALYWYRQSLGQGLEFLIYFQGNSAPDKSGLPSDRFSAERTGGSVSTLTIQRTQQEDSAVYLCASSFGPNRQGYSYEQYFGPGTRLTVT.

V is TRBV27 and J is TRBJ1-5; 9 bases map to TRBD1. CDR3 length equals 17 residues. Germline V CDR1 and CDR2: MNHEY, SMNVEV (reference sequence). The V gene end was trimmed by 5 bases and the J gene end by 0 bases; junction bases not matched to a gene: 8. This CDR3 is CASSPLGQGLSNQPQHF. CDR3 in DNA: TGTGCCAGCAGTCCTTTGGGACAGGGTCTTAGCAATCAGCCCCAGCATTTT.

The chain has TRBV7-2 and TRBJ2-7; D assignment may be TRBD1 or TRBD2 (6 bases each). Trimming took off 6 bases at V and 1 base at J, with 10 bases between the two ends. This CDR3 is built from 13 residues. CDR1 and CDR2 (germline): SGHTA, FQGNSA. The CDR3 sequence is CASREGGSYEQYF. The CDR3, as DNA: TGTGCCAGCAGGGAGGGGGGTTCCTACGAGCAGTACTTC.

V is TRBV6-1 and J is TRBJ1-5; TRBD1 matches at 7 bases. This CDR3 comprises 15 residues. The V segment lost 1 base and the J segment 5 bases; nucleotides outside the gene matches: 5. CDR1 and CDR2 from the germline V gene are MNHNS and SASEGT. CDR3: CASSEGWGQYQPQHF. The CDR3, as DNA: TGTGCCAGCAGTGAAGGGTGGGGACAGTATCAGCCCCAGCATTTT.

This chain joins TRBV6-6 and TRBJ1-2; D uncertain. Per germline, CDR1 MNHNY and CDR2 SVGAGI (reference sequence). The CDR3 spans 13 residues. V was clipped by 3 bases and J by 2 bases, with 7 bases between them. DNA of the CDR3: TGTGCCAGCAGTTATGGAGAGAACTATGGCTACACCTTC. Translated, it gives CASSYGENYGYTF.

The J gene is TRBJ2-3, the V gene TRBV25-1; the D call may be TRBD1 or TRBD2 (5 bases each). Germline assignment: CDR1 MGHDK and CDR2 SYGVNS. The CDR3 runs 16 residues. V was shortened by 4 bases and J by 4 bases, with 18 bases between the two germline ends. The CDR3 DNA is TGTGCCAGCAGTGGGAATCCGGGACGGCCGTCAGATACGCAGTATTTT. Encoded protein: CASSGNPGRPSDTQYF.

This sequence joins TRBV4-1 and TRBJ1-1; weak D call: TRBD1 (5 bases). Germline V gene sequence: CDR1 MGHRA, CDR2 YSYEKL. The CDR3 has 15 residues. Trimming pared 1 base from V and 0 bases from J, leaving 9 bases between. For the CDR3, the DNA is TGCGCCAGCAGCCAAGGGGGCTACATGAACACTGAAGCTTTCTTT. It is translated as CASSQGGYMNTEAFF.

V is TRBV9 and J is TRBJ2-7, with D unresolved. Looked up from germline, CDR1 is SGDLS and CDR2 is YYNGEE. Trimming took off 0 bases at V and 0 bases at J, with 13 bases between the two ends. The CDR3 has 16 amino acids. CDR3 in DNA: TGTGCCAGCAGCGTAGTTCCAACAGCCGGCTCCTACGAGCAGTACTTC. Its translation is CASSVVPTAGSYEQYF.

CDR3 bases: TGTGCCAGCAGTACAGACAGGGGGAATTTGGGGTATGAGCAGTTCTTC. Protein product: CASSTDRGNLGYEQFF. V is TRBV28 and J is TRBJ2-1; 9 bases map to TRBD1. V was clipped by 5 bases and J by 8 bases; unmatched bases: 13. From germline, CDR1 is MDHEN and CDR2 SYDVKM. There are 16 residues in the CDR3. The full variable domain, rest sourced from reference TRBV28 and TRBJ2-1, is DVKVTQSSRYLVKRTGEKVFLECVQDMDHENMFWYRQDPGLGLRLIYFSYDVKMKEKGDIPEGYSVSREKKERFSLILESASTNQTSMYLCASSTDRGNLGYEQFFGPGTRLTVL.

The chain employs TRBV2 and TRBJ2-1; D tentatively fits TRBD1 or TRBD2 (6 bases each). V gave up 4 bases and J gave up 3 bases, with 19 bases separating them. The CDR3 consists of 17 residues. Germline V gene sequence: CDR1 SNHLY, CDR2 FYNNEI. The CDR3 DNA follows: TGTGCCAGCAGTGTGGGGGGCTTCAGCGGTAGCTACAATGAGCAGTTCTTC. Translation: CASSVGGFSGSYNEQFF. Full variable domain (outside the CDR3, taken from reference TRBV2 and TRBJ2-1): EPEVTQTPSHQVTQMGQEVILRCVPISNHLYFYWYRQILGQKVEFLVSFYNNEISEKSEIFDDQFSVERPDGSNFTLKIRSTKLEDSAMYFCASSVGGFSGSYNEQFFGPGTRLTVL.

This clone was seen just once. For the CDR3, the DNA is TGTGCCAGCAGCTTAGCGCTCTCTAGCACTGAAGCTTTCTTT. Translating gives CASSLALSSTEAFF. The chain uses TRBV7-9 and TRBJ1-1, with D hard to call. The CDR3 consists of 14 residues. Trimming left V 0 bases short and J 4 bases short, with 9 bases between. Germline CDR1 is SEHNR and CDR2 is FQNEAQ (reference sequence). The full variable domain, rest sourced from reference TRBV7-9 and TRBJ1-1, is DTGVSQNPRHKITKRGQNVTFRCDPISEHNRLYWYRQTLGQGPEFLTYFQNEAQLEKSRLLSDRFSAERPKGSFSTLEIQRTEQGDSAMYLCASSLALSSTEAFFGQGTRLTVV.

V and J are TRBV9 and TRBJ1-2, with TRBD1 as a possible D gene (5 bases). V was shortened by 0 bases and J by 8 bases, with 14 bases between the two germline ends. Germline CDR1 reads SGDLS; CDR2 reads YYNGEE. The length of the CDR3 is 14 residues. The CDR3 protein is CASSVAAQGFGYTF. CDR3 nucleotide sequence: TGTGCCAGCAGCGTAGCAGCGCAGGGCTTCGGCTACACCTTC.

The chain recombines TRBV6-2 or TRBV6-3 with TRBJ1-6; D gene ambiguous. The CDR3 contains 16 residues. From germline, CDR1 is MNHEY and CDR2 SVGEGT. Trimming took 2 bases from V and 4 from J, leaving 12 bases between them. CDR3: CASSYRGFGYNSPLHF. DNA for the CDR3: TGTGCCAGCAGTTACCGAGGTTTTGGTTATAATTCACCCCTCCACTTT.

The V call is TRBV6-2 or TRBV6-3, the J call TRBJ2-5; D gene ambiguous. The CDR3 is 15 amino acids. Germline V lookup: CDR1 MNHEY, CDR2 SVGEGT. Trimming cost V 0 bases and J 1 base, with 9 bases left between them. The DNA of the CDR3 is TGTGCCAGCAGTTACTCGATCAGCTTCCAAGAGACCCAGTACTTC. It yields the protein CASSYSISFQETQYF.

V gene TRBV5-1 combines with J gene TRBJ1-1; D is unresolved. There are 13 residues in the CDR3. V was trimmed by 0 bases and J by 2 bases, leaving 5 bases between them. Per germline, CDR1 SGHRS and CDR2 YFSETQ. Written as DNA, the CDR3 is TGCGCCAGCAGCTTGGTTTTAAACACTGAAGCTTTCTTT. Residues: CASSLVLNTEAFF.

The V call is TRBV4-1, the J call TRBJ1-1; 9 bases align to TRBD1. Germline lookup yields CDR1 MGHRA and CDR2 YSYEKL. This CDR3 is 16 amino acids long. J gave up 0 bases and V 4 bases, and 6 bases lay outside the gene matches. The CDR3 region is CASSLAGQGLNTEAFF. DNA of the CDR3: TGCGCCAGCAGCCTAGCGGGACAGGGCTTGAACACTGAAGCTTTCTTT.

The chain joins TRBV5-1 to TRBJ1-3, with D unclear. The germline V gene encodes CDR1 SGHRS and CDR2 YFSETQ. CDR3 length: 16 amino acids. Deletions cut 0 bases from V and 0 bases from J, with 10 bases between. The CDR3 protein is CASSLDTGSSGNTIYF. The CDR3 bases are TGCGCCAGCAGCTTGGACACGGGTAGCTCTGGAAACACCATATATTTT.

The V call is TRBV11-2, the J call TRBJ1-4; TRBD1 might be the D (5 bases). Between the trimmed V and J ends, which lost 3 bases and 7 bases, there was a span of 12 bases. Germline V gene sequence: CDR1 SGHAT, CDR2 FQNNGV. This CDR3 spans 14 amino acids. Here the CDR3 reads CASSFAGIGEKLFF. The CDR3 DNA sequence: TGTGCCAGCAGCTTCGCAGGGATCGGTGAAAAACTGTTTTTT.

The CDR3 nucleotides are TGTGCCAGCAGCGGCCGGGGGGGAGAGACCCAGTACTTC. Its translation is CASSGRGGETQYF. The rearrangement uses TRBV3-1 (or the pseudogene TRBV3-2) and TRBJ2-5; 8 bases map to TRBD2. CDR1 is LGHDT, CDR2 YNNKEL, per germline (reference sequence). The CDR3 spans 13 residues. V gave up 5 bases and J gave up 4 bases; unmatched junction bases: 3.

DNA for the CDR3: TGTGCCAGCAGCTTTGATAGCACAGATACGCAGTATTTT. This encodes CASSFDSTDTQYF. The rearrangement links TRBV7-2 to TRBJ2-3, with no clear D. V was trimmed by 3 bases and J by 0 bases, leaving 4 bases between them. Germline V lookup: CDR1 SGHTA, CDR2 FQGNSA. The CDR3 spans 13 residues.

This chain connects TRBV19 to TRBJ1-6, with 8 bases fitting TRBD1. V lost 10 bases and J lost 5; bases outside the gene matches: 4. There are 13 residues in the CDR3. The germline V gene has CDR1 LNHDA and CDR2 SQIVND (reference sequence). The CDR3, as DNA: TGTGCCACACAGGGGGGGGATAATTCACCCCTCCACTTT. It codes for CATQGGDNSPLHF.

The genes are TRBV19 and TRBJ2-2; TRBD1 is a possible D gene (5 bases). Germline CDR1 is LNHDA and CDR2 is SQIVND (reference sequence). V lost 6 bases, J lost 0 bases, and 26 bases lay in between. This CDR3 comprises 20 residues. CDR3 nucleotides: TGTGCCAGTAGAGGGTGGCAGGGCAATATGGAACGAGCGAACACCGGGGAGCTGTTTTTT. This encodes CASRGWQGNMERANTGELFF. Full variable domain (rest looked up from reference TRBV19 and TRBJ2-2): DGGITQSPKYLFRKEGQNVTLSCEQNLNHDAMYWYRQDPGQGLRLIYYSQIVNDFQKGDIAEGYSVSREKKESFPLTVTSAQKNPTAFYLCASRGWQGNMERANTGELFFGEGSRLTVL.

The chain joins TRBV27 to TRBJ2-1; TRBD2 aligns across 8 bases. The V gene end was trimmed by 5 bases and the J gene end by 3 bases; junction bases not matched to a gene: 6. The CDR3 consists of 15 residues. Germline V gene sequence: CDR1 MNHEY, CDR2 SMNVEV (reference sequence). CDR3 in DNA: TGTGCCAGCAGTCCGCCGGGGGGGAACTACAATGAGCAGTTCTTC. Translating gives CASSPPGGNYNEQFF.

The table lists this clone with a few counts. The genes are TRBV6-5 and TRBJ2-7; 10 bases line up with TRBD2. The V and J ends lost 4 bases and 4 bases, in that order; junction bases with no gene match: 7. The CDR3 runs 15 residues. Germline loops: CDR1 MNHEY, CDR2 SVGAGI. The CDR3 DNA sequence: TGTGCCAGCAGTTTAATAGCGGGGGGCTATTACGAGCAGTACTTC. Translating gives CASSLIAGGYYEQYF.

This chain joins TRBV2 and TRBJ2-7; TRBD1 is a possible D gene (6 bases). CDR3 length: 13 residues. Germline lookup yields CDR1 SNHLY and CDR2 FYNNEI. V shed 4 bases and J shed 5 bases, with 12 bases lying between them. CDR3 nucleotide sequence: TGTGCCAGCAGTGGTTCAGGGGCGGACGAGCAGTACTTC. It is translated as CASSGSGADEQYF.

V usage is TRBV4-3 and J usage is TRBJ1-6; TRBD1 matches 7 bases. The V and J ends lost 4 bases and 6 bases, in that order; junction bases with no gene match: 9. This CDR3 comprises 16 residues. Germline V gene data show CDR1 as LGHNA and CDR2 as YSLEER. In DNA, the CDR3 is TGCGCCAGCAGCCGAGCGGGACAGACACTTAATTCACCCCTCCACTTT. Protein sequence: CASSRAGQTLNSPLHF.

The chain employs TRBV4-3 and TRBJ2-2; TRBD1 agrees at 9 bases. Unmatched junction bases numbered 2, after V lost 5 bases and J lost 4 bases. CDR1 is LGHNA, CDR2 YSLEER, per germline. The CDR3 consists of 14 residues. The CDR3 nucleotides read TGCGCCAGCAGCTTGACAGGGGGCACCGGGGAGCTGTTTTTT. This sequence encodes CASSLTGGTGELFF.

This clone is a singleton in its sample. This chain connects TRBV5-1 to TRBJ2-7; D remains ambiguous. Trimming stripped 0 bases from V and 4 bases from J, with 11 bases between. CDR3 length: 14 amino acids. Looked up from germline, CDR1 is SGHRS and CDR2 is YFSETQ. Here the CDR3 reads CASSLGVREYEQYF. The CDR3 nucleotides read TGCGCCAGCAGCTTGGGCGTCAGAGAGTACGAGCAGTACTTC.